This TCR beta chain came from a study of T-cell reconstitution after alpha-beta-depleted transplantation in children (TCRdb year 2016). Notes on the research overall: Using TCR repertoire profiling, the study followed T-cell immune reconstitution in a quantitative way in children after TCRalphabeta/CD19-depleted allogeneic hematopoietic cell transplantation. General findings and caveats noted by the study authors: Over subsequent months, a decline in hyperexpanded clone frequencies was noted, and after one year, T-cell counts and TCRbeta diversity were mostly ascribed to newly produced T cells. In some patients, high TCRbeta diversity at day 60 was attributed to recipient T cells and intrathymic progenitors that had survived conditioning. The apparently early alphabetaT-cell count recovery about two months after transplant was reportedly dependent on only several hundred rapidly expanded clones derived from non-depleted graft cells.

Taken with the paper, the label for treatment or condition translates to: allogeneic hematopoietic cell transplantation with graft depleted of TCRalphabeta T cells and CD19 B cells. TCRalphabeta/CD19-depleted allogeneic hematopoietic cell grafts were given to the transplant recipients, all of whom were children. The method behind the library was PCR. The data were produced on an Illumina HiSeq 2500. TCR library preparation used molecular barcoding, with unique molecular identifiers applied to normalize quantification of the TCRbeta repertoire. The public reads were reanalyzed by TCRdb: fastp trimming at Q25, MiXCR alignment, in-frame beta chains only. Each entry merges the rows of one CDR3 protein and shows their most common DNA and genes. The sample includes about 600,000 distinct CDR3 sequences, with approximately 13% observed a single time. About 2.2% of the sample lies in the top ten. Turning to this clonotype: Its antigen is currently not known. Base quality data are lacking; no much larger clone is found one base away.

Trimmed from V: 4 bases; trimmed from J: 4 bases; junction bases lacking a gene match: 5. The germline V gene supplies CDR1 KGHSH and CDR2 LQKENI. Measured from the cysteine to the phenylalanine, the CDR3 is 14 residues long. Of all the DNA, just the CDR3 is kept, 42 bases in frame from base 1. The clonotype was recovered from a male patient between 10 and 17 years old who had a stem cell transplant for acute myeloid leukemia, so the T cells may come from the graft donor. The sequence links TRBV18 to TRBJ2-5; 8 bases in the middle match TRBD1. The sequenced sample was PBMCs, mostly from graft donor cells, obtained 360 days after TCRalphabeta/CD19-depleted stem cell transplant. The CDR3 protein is CASSLSGQGETQYF. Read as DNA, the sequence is TGTGCCAGCTCACTCTCCGGACAGGGAGAGACCCAGTACTTC.